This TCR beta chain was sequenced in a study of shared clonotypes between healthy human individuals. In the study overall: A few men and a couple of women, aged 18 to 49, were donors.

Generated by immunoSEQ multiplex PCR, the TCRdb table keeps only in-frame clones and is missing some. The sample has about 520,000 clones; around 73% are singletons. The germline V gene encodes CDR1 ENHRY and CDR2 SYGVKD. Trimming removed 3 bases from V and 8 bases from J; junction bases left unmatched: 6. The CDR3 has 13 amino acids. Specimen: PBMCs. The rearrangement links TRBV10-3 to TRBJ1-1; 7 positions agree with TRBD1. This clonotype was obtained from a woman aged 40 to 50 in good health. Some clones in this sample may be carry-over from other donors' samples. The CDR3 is CAISDRTGSEAFF. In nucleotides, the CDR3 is TGTGCCATCAGTGACCGGACAGGCTCCGAAGCTTTCTTT.